The source of this T cell receptor (beta chain) is a study of a mutant IDH1 vaccine in newly diagnosed glioma. Some clones are missing from TCRdb's copy, which holds only in-frame ones; the method was immunoSEQ multiplex PCR. The sample contains over 45,000 clones, around four fifths of which appear only once. Germline V gene sequence: CDR1 MRHNA, CDR2 SNTAGT. The CDR3 totals 13 residues. As regards this clone: Its target is unknown.

Time point: week 5, during vaccination. Doses consisted of 300 ug of mutant IDH1 20-mer peptide each, paired with topical imiquimod. This receptor was identified in a woman aged 45-65 years with glioma. The J gene is TRBJ2-5, the V gene TRBV6-4; D uncertain. Judging by the DNA end, TRBJ2-7 fits better; the J call may be wrong. The sequenced sample was PBMCs, obtained from a glioma patient whose treatment included an IDH1 peptide vaccine. In DNA, the CDR3 is TGTGCCAGCAGTGACAGCTTCTCCTACGAGCAGTACTTC. This encodes CASSDSFSYEQYF.